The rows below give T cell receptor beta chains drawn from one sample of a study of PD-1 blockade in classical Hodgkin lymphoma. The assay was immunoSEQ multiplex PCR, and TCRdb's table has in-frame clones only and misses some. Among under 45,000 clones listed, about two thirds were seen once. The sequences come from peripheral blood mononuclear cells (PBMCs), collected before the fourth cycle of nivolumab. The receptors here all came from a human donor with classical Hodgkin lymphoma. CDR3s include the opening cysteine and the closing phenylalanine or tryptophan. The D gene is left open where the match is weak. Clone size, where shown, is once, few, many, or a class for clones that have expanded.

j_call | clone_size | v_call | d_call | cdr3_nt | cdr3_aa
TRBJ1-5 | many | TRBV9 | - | TGTGCCACCAACTTAACAGGTTACTATAGCAATCAGCCCCAGCATTTT | CATNLTGYYSNQPQHF
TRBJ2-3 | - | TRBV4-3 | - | TGCGCCAGCAGCCAAGATTTAGCCACAGATACGCAGTATTTT | CASSQDLATDTQYF
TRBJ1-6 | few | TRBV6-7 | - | TGTGCCAGCAGTTACGATGTAGCCAAATATAATTCACCCCTCCACTTT | CASSYDVAKYNSPLHF
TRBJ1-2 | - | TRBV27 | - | TGTGCCAGCACCTCGGGCCCAGGGCGGCATGGCTACACCTTC | CASTSGPGRHGYTF
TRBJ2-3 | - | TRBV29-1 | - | TGCAGCGTGGGAAGTAAAGGAACAGATACGCAGTATTTT | CSVGSKGTDTQYF
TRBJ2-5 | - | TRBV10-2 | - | TGCGCCAGCAGTGACTTGGTCCAGGGCGTCTCGGAGACCCAGTACTTC | CASSDLVQGVSETQYF
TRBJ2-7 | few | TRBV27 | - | TGTGCCAGCAGTTTAGCGGCGGCCGGGGACGAGCAGTACTTC | CASSLAAAGDEQYF
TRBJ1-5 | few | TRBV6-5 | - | TGTGCCAGCAGCCCCGCAGGGTACGATCAGCCCCAGCATTTT | CASSPAGYDQPQHF
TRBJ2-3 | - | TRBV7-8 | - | TGTGCCAGCAGCTTAATAGATCCTCGGGATACGCAGTATTTT | CASSLIDPRDTQYF
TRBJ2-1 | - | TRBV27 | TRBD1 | TGTGCCAGCACCCTTGGGACAGGGAGGATCAATGAGCAGTTCTTC | CASTLGTGRINEQFF
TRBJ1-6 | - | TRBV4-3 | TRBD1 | TGCGCCAGCAGCCAAGAGGCAGGGGGTTCACCCCTCCACTTT | CASSQEAGGSPLHF
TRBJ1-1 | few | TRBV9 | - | TGTGCCAGCAGCGTAGACTGGGGCACTGAAGCTTTCTTT | CASSVDWGTEAFF
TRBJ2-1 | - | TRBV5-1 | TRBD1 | TGCGCCAGCAGCTCACCCGACAGGGATGAGCAGTTCTTC | CASSSPDRDEQFF
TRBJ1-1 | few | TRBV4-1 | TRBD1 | TGCGCCAGCAGCCAAGATAGGGGACAGGTGAACACTGAAGCTTTCTTT | CASSQDRGQVNTEAFF
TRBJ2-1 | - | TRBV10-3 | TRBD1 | TGTGCCATCAGTGAGGGGCCTGGACAGGGCTACAATGAGCAGTTCTTC | CAISEGPGQGYNEQFF
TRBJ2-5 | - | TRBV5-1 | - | TGCGCCAGCAGCTTGATCGGGGGTAGAGAGACCCAGTACTTC | CASSLIGGRETQYF
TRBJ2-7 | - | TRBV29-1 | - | TGCAGCGTTGAAGCCCCCAGAGGGCGATCCTACGAGCAGTACTTC | CSVEAPRGRSYEQYF
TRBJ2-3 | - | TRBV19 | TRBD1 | TGTGCCAGTAGTATGGACAGGGGGCGTAGAGATACGCAGTATTTT | CASSMDRGRRDTQYF
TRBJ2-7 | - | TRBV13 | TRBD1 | TGTGCCAGCAGCTTAGGACAGGGGTCCGCCTACGAGCAGTACTTC | CASSLGQGSAYEQYF
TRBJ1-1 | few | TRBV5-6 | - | TGTGCCAGCAGCCCTGGGATAAACACTGAAGCTTTCTTT | CASSPGINTEAFF
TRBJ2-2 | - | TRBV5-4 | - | TGTGCCAGCAGCTTGGCAGCGGGCAGGAACACCGGGGAGCTGTTTTTT | CASSLAAGRNTGELFF
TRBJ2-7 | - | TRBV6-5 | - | TGTGCCAGCAGCCCCTTAAGGGTCTCCTCCTACGAGCAGTACTTC | CASSPLRVSSYEQYF
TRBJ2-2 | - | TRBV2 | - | TGTGCCAGCAGGGACTACACGAACACCGGGGAGCTGTTTTTT | CASRDYTNTGELFF
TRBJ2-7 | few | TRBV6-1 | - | TGTGCCAGCAGTGAAATGGGGAACTACGAGCAGTACTTC | CASSEMGNYEQYF
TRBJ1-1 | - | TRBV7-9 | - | TGTGCCAGCAGCTTAGGCGCGTACACTGAAGCTTTCTTT | CASSLGAYTEAFF
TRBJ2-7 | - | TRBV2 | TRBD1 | TGTGCCAGCGGGGATCCGGGACAGTCCTACGAGCAGTACTTC | CASGDPGQSYEQYF
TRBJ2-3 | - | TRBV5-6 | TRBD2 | TGTGCCAGCAGCTTACCGGGACTAGCGGGGGGTACTAGCACAGATACGCAGTATTTT | CASSLPGLAGGTSTDTQYF
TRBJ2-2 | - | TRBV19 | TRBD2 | TGTGCCAGTAGTGGTTCGGGCGGGGGTGACACCGGGGAGCTGTTTTTT | CASSGSGGGDTGELFF
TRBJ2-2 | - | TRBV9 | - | TGTGCCAGCAGCGTACGGGGCGGGGAGCTGTTTTTT | CASSVRGGELFF
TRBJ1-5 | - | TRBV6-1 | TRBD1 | TGTGCCAGCAGTCCAAACAGGGGGGTCAATCAGCCCCAGCATTTT | CASSPNRGVNQPQHF
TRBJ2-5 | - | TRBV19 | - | TGTGCCAGTAGTATCGCCACCGGGAGAGAGACCCAGTACTTC | CASSIATGRETQYF
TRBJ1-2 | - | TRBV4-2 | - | TGTGCCAGCAGCCTCGAAGGTACAGACTATGGCTACACCTTC | CASSLEGTDYGYTF
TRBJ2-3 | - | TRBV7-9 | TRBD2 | TGTGCCAGCAGCTGGGAGGGAGATACGCAGTATTTT | CASSWEGDTQYF
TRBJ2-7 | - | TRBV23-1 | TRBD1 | TGCGCCAGCAGTCAAACGGACAGGCCCTCCTACGAGCAGTACTTC | CASSQTDRPSYEQYF
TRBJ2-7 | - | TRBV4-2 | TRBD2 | TGTGCCAGCAGCCAAGATAACCAGCGGGGGGGATACGAGCAGTACTTC | CASSQDNQRGGYEQYF